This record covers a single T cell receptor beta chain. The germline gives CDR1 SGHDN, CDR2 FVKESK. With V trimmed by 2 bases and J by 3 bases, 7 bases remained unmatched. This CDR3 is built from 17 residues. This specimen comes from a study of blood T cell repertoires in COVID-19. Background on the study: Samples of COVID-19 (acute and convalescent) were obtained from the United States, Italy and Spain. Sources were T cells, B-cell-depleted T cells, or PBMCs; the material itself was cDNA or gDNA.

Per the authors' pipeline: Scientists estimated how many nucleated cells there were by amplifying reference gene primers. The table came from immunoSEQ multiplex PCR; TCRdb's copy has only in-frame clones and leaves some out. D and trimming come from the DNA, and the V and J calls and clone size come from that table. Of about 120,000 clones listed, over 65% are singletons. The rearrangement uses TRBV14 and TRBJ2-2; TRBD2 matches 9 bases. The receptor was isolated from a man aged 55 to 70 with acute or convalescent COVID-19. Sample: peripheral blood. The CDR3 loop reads CASSQRSGSYDTGELFF. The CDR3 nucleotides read TGTGCCAGCAGCCAACGTAGCGGGAGCTACGACACCGGGGAGCTGTTTTTT. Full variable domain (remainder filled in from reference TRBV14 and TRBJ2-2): EAGVTQFPSHSVIEKGQTVTLRCDPISGHDNLYWYRRVMGKEIKFLLHFVKESKQDESGMPNNRFLAERTGGTYSTLKVQPAELEDSGVYFCASSQRSGSYDTGELFFGEGSRLTVL.